This entry features one TCR beta chain sequence. Its antigen is unknown. The data were produced by immunoSEQ multiplex PCR, yet TCRdb's version contains in-frame clones alone and is incomplete. The table shows roughly 330,000 clones, with 87% occurring only once. The CDR3 loop spans 14 amino acids. V shed 9 bases and J shed 0 bases, with 13 bases lying between them. From germline, CDR1 is SNHLY and CDR2 FYNNEI. These data come from a study of cytomegalovirus exposure and HLA in healthy donors. Study outcomes and limitations: Rarity marked most TCR sequences, yet some public TCRs occurred in many donors. The tendency of first-cohort TCR clusters to co-occur in the 130 or so validation repertoires was identified by a subsequent analysis. There were around 160 TCR beta chains listed as cytomegalovirus-associated. Per published reports, the classifier diagnosed cytomegalovirus status with high specificity and sensitivity.

The V and J genes are TRBV2 and TRBJ2-3; possibly TRBD1 for D (5 bases). The receptor's source is a young woman in good health and CMV-seropositive. Sequenced input: PBMCs. Here the CDR3 reads CARLQETSTDTQYF. CDR3 nucleotide sequence: TGTGCCAGGCTACAGGAGACTAGCACAGATACGCAGTATTTT.